This T cell receptor beta chain stems from a study of cytomegalovirus exposure and HLA in healthy donors. The CDR3 sequence is 17 residues long. Germline values: CDR1 SEHNR, CDR2 FQNEAQ (reference sequence). V lost 4 bases, J lost 2 bases, and 18 bases lay in between. Each donor was nominally healthy when sampled (though unrecorded immune exposures were likely). Study results and caveats: From TCR beta sequences, most subjects' HLA-A and HLA-B alleles were reportedly predicted accurately. As was reported, the classifier diagnosed cytomegalovirus status with high specificity and sensitivity.

Worth noting for this clone: Its matching antigen is unknown.

PCR employed 60 Vbeta and 13 Jbeta primers. Original handling: Later analysis identified tens of millions of unique TCR beta chains, some 10 million shared. Generated by immunoSEQ multiplex PCR, the TCRdb table keeps only in-frame clones and is missing some. V and J calls and clone size come straight from that table; D and trimming were deduced from the DNA. The repertoire holds 180,000 or so clones, roughly 82% seen once, with approximately 1.5% in the top ten. The chain combines TRBV7-9 with TRBJ2-1, with D possibly being TRBD2 (5 bases). This receptor was taken from a man aged 40-49 years in good health and CMV-seronegative. Specimen: PBMCs. The chain's CDR3 is CASSWPLAGIPYNEQFF. The CDR3 nucleotides read TGTGCCAGCAGCTGGCCGTTGGCGGGCATCCCCTACAATGAGCAGTTCTTC.